This T cell receptor beta chain was captured in a study of blood T cell repertoires in COVID-19. Assay used: immunoSEQ multiplex PCR; TCRdb lists only in-frame clones, some missing. The table shows approximately 90,000 clones, with around nine tenths occurring only once. Germline values: CDR1 SGHDT, CDR2 YYEEEE. V lost 0 bases, J lost 6 bases, and 8 bases stayed unmatched. This CDR3 region has 15 residues. Sequenced sample: peripheral blood. The V gene is TRBV5-6, the J gene TRBJ1-2; TRBD1 aligns across 7 bases. This clonotype originated in a man between 60 and 75 years old with acute or convalescent COVID-19. CDR3: CASSLEGRGSNGYTF. For the CDR3, the DNA is TGTGCCAGCAGCTTGGAAGGCAGGGGGTCGAATGGCTACACCTTC. The variable domain in full, with the rest retrieved from reference TRBV5-6 and TRBJ1-2, is DAGVTQSPTHLIKTRGQQVTLRCSPKSGHDTVSWYQQALGQGPQFIFQYYEEEERQRGNFPDRFSGHQFPNYSSELNVNALLLGDSALYLCASSLEGRGSNGYTFGSGTRLTVV.